This T cell receptor (beta chain) appears in the sequencing data of a study of OX40 agonist ivuxolimab in advanced cancers. The wider study: Patients enrolled in dose escalation were diagnosed with hepatocellular carcinoma, melanoma, renal cell or head and neck cancer. A male proportion of more than 75% was recorded, with mean age approximately 57 years and range roughly 23 to 90. There were three patients with partial responses, one having hepatocellular carcinoma and two cutaneous melanoma.

Worth noting for this clone: Its antigen is still unknown.

Some clones are missing from TCRdb's copy, which holds only in-frame ones; the method was immunoSEQ multiplex PCR. The table has about 62,000 clones, around 74% seen once. Study observations and caveats: With doses of 0.1-3.0 mg/kg, partial responders showed among the lowest clonal expansion.

Germline assignment: CDR1 MNHNY and CDR2 SVGAGI (reference sequence). V was shortened by 4 bases and J by 3 bases, with 12 bases between the two germline ends. CDR3 length: 14 amino acids. The clonotype originates from an adult with an advanced solid tumor such as melanoma, head and neck, liver or kidney cancer. V usage is TRBV6-6 and J usage is TRBJ2-5; D remains ambiguous. Specimen: CD4+ or CD8+ T cells sorted from blood, collected in a trial of the OX40 agonist ivuxolimab. CDR3 in DNA: TGTGCCAGCAGTTCTGGGGTTGGAGAAGAGACCCAGTACTTC. Its translation: CASSSGVGEETQYF.